This entry concerns a single T cell receptor (beta chain). Its antigen has not been determined. Base qualities are not provided; no much larger clone lies one nucleotide away. The data were obtained in a study of cytomegalovirus exposure and HLA in healthy donors (dated by TCRdb to the late 2010s). Study-wide context: In an earlier analysis of under 750 of the donors, roughly 300 Gb of sequence data and roughly 100 million unique TCR beta sequences from 150 million to 200 million T cells were reported. Besides the first cohort of 550 to 750 subjects, a separate validation cohort made up of 90 to 150 different subjects was used. Donor age, sex, ethnicity and CMV serostatus were compiled alongside the repertoire data. An earlier analysis of 587 of the donors applied high-throughput TCR beta sequencing to assess whether each TCR beta V gene segment acted as functional or pseudogenic. A later genetic analysis took genome-wide SNP genotypes for 398 of the 666 donors and used that subset as a discovery cohort. An early release covering 550 to 700 HLA-typed donors comprised approximately 300 gigabases of sequencing data and some 79 million unique TCR sequences. Class I and class II HLA loci were covered by the typing at four-digit resolution. Several DR-DQ haplotypes were treated as single units for association and clustering because of strong linkage in the cohort. Among the roughly 380 genotyped donors, about 85% belonged to the genetic ancestry cluster associated with self-reported Caucasian donors. On average, 235,054 unique TCR beta nucleotide sequences were sequenced per donor among some 420 genotyped donors of the cohort, with roughly 19% of those sequences being non-productive. Using immunosequencing, the study profiled T cell repertoires from 666 subjects and related those repertoires to cytomegalovirus serostatus. Rather than drawing on any new phenotypic data, the later analysis identified candidate immune exposures from TCR beta sequences and the way those sequences occurred across donors. To predict cytomegalovirus infection status, the study brought together high-throughput TCR immunosequencing, statistical association of individual TCRs with disease status, and machine learning. In a later analysis, previously published TCR beta repertoires from 666 donors were re-analyzed and high-resolution HLA genotyping was added so that TCR occurrence patterns could be studied. The aim of the study was to test whether cataloging public T cell receptors could identify signatures of past pathogen exposure. The number of typed donors differed by locus: about 629-630 for A, B, C, DRB1 and DQB1; 500 to 550 for DQA1; 606 for DPA1; and roughly 470 for DPB1. All discovery cohort repertoires had been generated on a single sequencing platform.

Library preparation used the immunoSEQ multiplex PCR assay. A mixture of 60 forward primers for TCR Vbeta segments and 13 reverse primers for TCR Jbeta segments was used in the multiplex PCR. The CDR3 region of rearranged TCR beta genes was amplified from genomic DNA by a multiplex PCR assay. On the Illumina HiSeq System, the amplified TCR beta libraries were sequenced as 87-base-pair reads. Regarding the original processing steps: In a later analysis, some 80 million unique TCR beta chains were counted across the 500 to 850 repertoires, and roughly 11 million of these chains were shared by at least two donors. To remove PCR and sequencing errors, raw reads were error-corrected and collapsed into unique sequences using a nearest-neighbor algorithm that merged closely related sequences. V, D and J gene segments were assigned by aligning CDR3 sequences to IMGT reference sequences. Each retained sequence needed at least a six-nucleotide match to both a V gene segment and a J gene segment. A rearrangement was called productive if the CDR3 had no stop codons and remained in frame with V and J, and every other rearrangement was called non-productive. Following IMGT convention, CDR3 was defined as the stretch from the second conserved V-encoded cysteine up to the conserved J-encoded phenylalanine. In an earlier analysis of more than 550 of the donors, sequences lacking an unambiguous match to a single V gene segment were excluded. An earlier analysis of several hundred of the donors called V segments functional above 56.7% productive rearrangements and segregating when the between-donor standard deviation exceeded 5%. A statistical classification framework was built to diagnose cytomegalovirus status from the catalog of TCR beta chain sequences. In a later analysis, TCR nucleotide sequences were compared against IMGT/GENE-DB human TR gene sequences so that V and J genes could be assigned. The TCRdist pipeline was used in a later analysis to assign CDR3 sequences and most-parsimonious VDJ recombination scenarios. A later analysis defined each TCR beta chain by its CDR3 amino acid sequence plus V-gene family, and excluded reads lacking a unique V-gene family. In a later analysis, fewer than 650 highly shared, low-generation-probability nucleotide sequences were removed to address suspected cross-contamination and a sequencing artifact. In a later analysis, a clonal expansion index for each public chain was calculated from normalized within-repertoire ranks of inferred template counts. In a later analysis, generation probabilities were computed with a VDJ recombination model fitted to out-of-frame rearrangements, and the resulting probabilities were checked against IGoR. Hypergeometric tests were used in a later analysis to score TCR-TCR, TCR-HLA and TCR-CMV co-occurrence, with a repertoire-size bias correction applied to the TCR pairs. False discovery rates were estimated in a later analysis by permuting HLA or CMV assignments 20 times. A later analysis grouped co-occurring TCRs with DBSCAN, adding TCRdist sequence similarity when clustering within HLA-allele-positive subsets. Repertoires with fewer than 30,000 or more than 120,000 public chains were left out of co-occurrence clustering, as were four to six repertoires with anomalous nucleotide sharing. Drawn from immuneACCESS, this table holds only the in-frame rearrangements with V and J called that TCRdb kept. Clones are partly lost; checked studies trace under half to an unresolved V gene and leave the rest unexplained. Clonal size and the V and J genes are those of that table, whereas D and trimming came from the DNA. The sample includes 100,000 to 150,000 clones, with more than 15% observed a single time. Approximately 2.9% of the sample lies in the top ten.

In total, roughly 670 healthy bone marrow donors made up the cohort. At the time of sampling, every cohort member was nominally healthy, though immune exposures that went unrecorded were likely present. The donor was CMV seropositive and belonged to the group of some 290 seropositive cohort members. A peripheral blood sample was collected from each donor, and TCR beta sequencing was performed on peripheral blood mononuclear cells. The Qiagen DNeasy Blood Extraction Kit was used to extract genomic DNA from the blood cell samples. Points the paper makes about the study in general: According to a later genetic analysis, donors in an Asian-associated ancestry cluster had fewer N-insertions in productive TCRs than the roughly 700-donor mean. The 87-base-pair reads could not distinguish some IMGT-functional V segments, including TRBV6-2 and TRBV6-3, so those segments were excluded. The sequencing pipeline was judged likely to have produced a cluster of highly shared sequence variants as a technical artifact. The study listed 150 to 200 TCR beta chains as associated with cytomegalovirus. Compared with equally common non-associated chains, HLA-associated TCR beta chains in a later analysis were more clonally expanded and had lower generation probabilities. Immune exposure information for the cohort was limited to CMV serostatus. Most TCR sequences were observed very rarely across donors, whereas some public TCRs were present in many individuals. Because HLA typing was missing for some donors at each locus, association tests included only the typed subset. Three of the identified cytomegalovirus-associated TCR beta chains were confirmed in vitro to be specific for cytomegalovirus antigens. In a later genetic analysis, a missense DCLRE1C variant was associated with V-gene and J-gene trimming of TCR beta chains, and the association was replicated in an independent cohort. Broadly in line with IMGT annotations, most TCR beta V segments showed up in productive rearrangements about 87% or about 30% of the time in an earlier analysis of several hundred of the donors. The authors suggested that the approach could potentially be generalized to other disease states and immunological phenotypes. A later analysis associated 16,951 TCR beta sequences with specific HLA alleles at a false discovery rate of 0.05. When HLA alleles, especially DR and DQ, strongly co-occurred, TCR associations were difficult to assign to individual alleles. A later analysis found that most CMV-associated TCR beta chains appeared HLA-restricted, with HLA associations seemingly driven largely by CMV exposure. A further reported finding was that TCR beta sequences accurately predicted the HLA-A and HLA-B alleles for most subjects in the first cohort. The cohort was sequenced for TCR beta chains only, and without alpha or paired-chain data the features that could be detected were limited. Correlated functional status among segregating V segments might reflect linkage disequilibrium, but an unknown experimental factor could not be ruled out. According to a later analysis, parvovirus B19, influenza, CMV and Epstein-Barr virus appeared linked to several top co-occurrence clusters. Sequencing depth was assumed to be roughly uniform across donors in the presence/absence analyses, though that assumption may not hold. The classifier was reported to diagnose cytomegalovirus status with high specificity and sensitivity in both the original and validation cohorts. A later analysis found that TCR association rates varied across HLA loci, with DRB1 alleles showing the most associated TCRs and HLA-C alleles the fewest. Over 15 rarely observed V segments, including chromosome 9 orphons, were excluded from the earlier analysis of several hundred of the donors because counts were too low.

CDR1 SEHNR and CDR2 FQNEAQ were looked up in the germline V gene (reference sequence). The CDR3 runs 15 amino acids, cysteine and phenylalanine included. CDR3 DNA only is kept here, 45 bases in frame from base 1. Germline trimming: 5 bases from V, 8 bases from J; junction bases outside gene matches: 12. The sample was PBMCs. This TCR came from a female donor in good health and CMV-seropositive. The rearrangement combines TRBV7-9 with TRBJ2-1; TRBD2 matches 7 bases in the middle. The nucleotide sequence is TGTGCCAGCAGCGCGACCGGACTAGGCCGCTATGAGCAGTTCTTC. Its protein product is CASSATGLGRYEQFF.